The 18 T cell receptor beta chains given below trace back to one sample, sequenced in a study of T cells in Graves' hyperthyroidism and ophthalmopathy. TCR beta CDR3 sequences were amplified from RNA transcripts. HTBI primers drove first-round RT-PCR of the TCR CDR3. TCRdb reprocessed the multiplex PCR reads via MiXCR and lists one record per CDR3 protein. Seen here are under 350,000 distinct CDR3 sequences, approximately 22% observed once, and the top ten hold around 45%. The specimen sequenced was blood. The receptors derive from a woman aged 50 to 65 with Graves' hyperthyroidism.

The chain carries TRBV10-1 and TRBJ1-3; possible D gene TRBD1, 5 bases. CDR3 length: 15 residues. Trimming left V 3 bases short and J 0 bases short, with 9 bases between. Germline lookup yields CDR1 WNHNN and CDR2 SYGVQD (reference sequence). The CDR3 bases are TGCGCCAGCAGTGACGGCGGGACCTCTGGAAACACCATATATTTT. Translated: CASSDGGTSGNTIYF.

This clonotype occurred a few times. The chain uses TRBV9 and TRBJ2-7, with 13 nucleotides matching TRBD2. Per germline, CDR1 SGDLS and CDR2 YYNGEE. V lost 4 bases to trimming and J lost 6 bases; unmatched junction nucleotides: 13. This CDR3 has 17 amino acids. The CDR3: CASSTSIGLAGVTEQYF. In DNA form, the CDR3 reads TGTGCCAGCAGCACCTCGATCGGACTAGCGGGGGTTACCGAGCAGTACTTC.

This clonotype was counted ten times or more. The CDR3 loop reads CASSLGVPRLAGAQETQYF. Written as DNA, the CDR3 is TGTGCCAGCAGCTTAGGAGTACCAAGACTAGCGGGGGCCCAAGAGACCCAGTACTTC. The chain links TRBV7-8 to TRBJ2-5; 12 nucleotides align to TRBD2. The germline CDR1 and CDR2 sequences are SGHVS and FQNEAQ. CDR3 length equals 19 residues. V shed 1 base and J 1 base; nucleotides not matched to a gene: 10.

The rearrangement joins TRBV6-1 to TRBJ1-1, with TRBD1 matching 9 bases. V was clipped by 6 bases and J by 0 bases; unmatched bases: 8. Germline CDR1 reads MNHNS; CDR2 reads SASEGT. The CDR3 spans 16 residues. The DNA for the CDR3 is TGTGCCAGCAGCCCCGGGACAGGGAAACTGAACACTGAAGCTTTCTTT. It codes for CASSPGTGKLNTEAFF.

The CDR3 is CASSLGGTWGNQPQHF. The DNA for the CDR3 is TGTGCCAGCAGCTTGGGAGGGACCTGGGGCAATCAGCCCCAGCATTTT. The V gene is TRBV5-5, the J gene TRBJ1-5; D is perhaps TRBD1 (5 bases). Trimming left V 0 bases short and J 2 bases short, with 12 bases between. The length of the CDR3 is 16 residues. From germline, CDR1 is SGHKS and CDR2 YYEKEE (reference sequence).

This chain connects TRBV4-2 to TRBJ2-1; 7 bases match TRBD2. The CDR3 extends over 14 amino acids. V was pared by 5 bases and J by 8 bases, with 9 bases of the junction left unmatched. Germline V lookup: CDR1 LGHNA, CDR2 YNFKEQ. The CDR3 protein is CASSSPAGWDEQFF. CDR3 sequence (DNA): TGTGCCAGCAGCTCGCCAGCGGGATGGGATGAGCAGTTCTTC.

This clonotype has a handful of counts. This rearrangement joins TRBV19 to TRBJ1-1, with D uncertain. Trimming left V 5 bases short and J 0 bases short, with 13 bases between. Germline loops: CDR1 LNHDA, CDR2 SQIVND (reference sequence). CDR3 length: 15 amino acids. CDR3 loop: CASSFRGGMNTEAFF. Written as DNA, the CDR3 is TGTGCCAGTAGTTTTCGGGGTGGAATGAACACTGAAGCTTTCTTT.

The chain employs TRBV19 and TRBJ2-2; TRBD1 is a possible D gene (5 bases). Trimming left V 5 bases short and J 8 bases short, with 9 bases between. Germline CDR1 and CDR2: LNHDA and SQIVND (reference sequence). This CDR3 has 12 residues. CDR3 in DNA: TGTGCCAGTAGTCCGTGGACAGGGGAGCTGTTTTTT. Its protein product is CASSPWTGELFF.

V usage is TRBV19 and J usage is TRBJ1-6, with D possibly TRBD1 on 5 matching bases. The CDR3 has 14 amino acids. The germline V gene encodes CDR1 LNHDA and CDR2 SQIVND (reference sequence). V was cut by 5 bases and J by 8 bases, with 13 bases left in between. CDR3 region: CASSPQGGDSPLHF. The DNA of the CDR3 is TGTGCCAGTAGTCCTCAGGGAGGGGATTCACCCCTCCACTTT.

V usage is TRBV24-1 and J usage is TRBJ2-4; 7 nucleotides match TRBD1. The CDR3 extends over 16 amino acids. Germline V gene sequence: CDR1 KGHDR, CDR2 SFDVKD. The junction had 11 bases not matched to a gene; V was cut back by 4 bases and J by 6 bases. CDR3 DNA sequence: TGTGCCACCAGTGACCCGGGACAGCCTAGGGGAAACATTCAGTACTTC. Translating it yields CATSDPGQPRGNIQYF.

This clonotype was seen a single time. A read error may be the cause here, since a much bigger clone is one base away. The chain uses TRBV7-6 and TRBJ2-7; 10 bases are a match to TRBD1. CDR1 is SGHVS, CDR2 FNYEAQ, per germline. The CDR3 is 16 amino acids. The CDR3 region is CANSLASTGGLYEQYF. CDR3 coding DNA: TGTGCCAACAGCTTAGCCTCGACAGGGGGCCTCTACGAGCAGTACTTC.

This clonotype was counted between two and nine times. The CDR3 coding sequence is TGTGCCAGCAGTGGGACAGGGCGGGGAGAGACCCAGTACTTC. The encoded protein is CASSGTGRGETQYF. The chain uses TRBV6-1 and TRBJ2-5; 8 positions match TRBD1. Trimming took 4 bases from V and 4 from J; bases not matched to a gene: 5. Germline loops: CDR1 MNHNS, CDR2 SASEGT. There are 14 residues in the CDR3.

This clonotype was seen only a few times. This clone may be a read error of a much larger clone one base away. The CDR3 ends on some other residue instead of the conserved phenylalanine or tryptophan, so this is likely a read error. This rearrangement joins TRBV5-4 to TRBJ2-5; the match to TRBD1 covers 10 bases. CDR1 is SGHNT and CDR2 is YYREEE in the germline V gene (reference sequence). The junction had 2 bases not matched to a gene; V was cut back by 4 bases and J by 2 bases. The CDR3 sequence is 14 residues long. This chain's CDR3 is CASSRDRGQETQYS. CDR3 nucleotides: TGTGCCAGCAGCCGGGACAGGGGACAAGAGACCCAGTACTCC.

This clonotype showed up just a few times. CDR3: CASSPLTGNNYGYTF. The CDR3, as DNA: TGTGCCAGCAGCCCGCTGACAGGAAATAACTATGGCTACACCTTC. The V and J genes are TRBV7-9 and TRBJ1-2, with D perhaps matching TRBD1 (6 bases). The length of the CDR3 is 15 residues. V lost 5 bases and J lost 1, with 14 bases in between. Germline CDR1 is SEHNR and CDR2 is FQNEAQ (reference sequence).

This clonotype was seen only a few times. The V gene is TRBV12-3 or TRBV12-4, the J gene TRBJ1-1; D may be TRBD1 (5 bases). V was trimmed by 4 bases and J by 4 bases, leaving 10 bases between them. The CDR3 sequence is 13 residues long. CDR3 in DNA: TGTGCCAGCAGTTCACAGGAAATCACTGAAGCTTTCTTT. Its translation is CASSSQEITEAFF.

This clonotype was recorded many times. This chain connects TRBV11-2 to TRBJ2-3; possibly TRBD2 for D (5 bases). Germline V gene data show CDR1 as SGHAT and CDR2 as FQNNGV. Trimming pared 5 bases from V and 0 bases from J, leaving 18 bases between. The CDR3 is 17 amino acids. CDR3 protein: CASSPRPGRTSTDTQYF. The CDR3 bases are TGTGCCAGCAGCCCGCGCCCAGGAAGGACTAGCACAGATACGCAGTATTTT. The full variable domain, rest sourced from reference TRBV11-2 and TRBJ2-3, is EAGVAQSPRYKIIEKRQSVAFWCNPISGHATLYWYQQILGQGPKLLIQFQNNGVVDDSQLPKDRFSAERLKGVDSTLKIQPAKLEDSAVYLCASSPRPGRTSTDTQYFGPGTRLTVL.

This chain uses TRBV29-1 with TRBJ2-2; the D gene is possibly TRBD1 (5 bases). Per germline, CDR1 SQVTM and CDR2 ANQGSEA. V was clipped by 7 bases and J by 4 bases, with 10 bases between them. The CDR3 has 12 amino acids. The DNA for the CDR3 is TGCAGCGCTGGACACAGCACCGGGGAGCTGTTTTTT. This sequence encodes CSAGHSTGELFF.

The CDR3 DNA is TGTGCCAGCAGTCTCCCGGAGGGACGCCCTTACAATGAGCAGTTCTTC. It is translated as CASSLPEGRPYNEQFF. The rearrangement uses TRBV12-3 or TRBV12-4 and TRBJ2-1; weak D call: TRBD2 (6 bases). The CDR3 is made up of 16 amino acids. The ends were cut back, 5 bases at V and 4 bases at J, with 18 bases in the middle.